The clone carrying this TCR beta chain was detected only a few times. Data came from immunoSEQ multiplex PCR; TCRdb stores just in-frame clones and leaves some out. This table has about 74,000 clones, approximately 87% appearing once. Time point given: pretreatment peripheral blood. Germline assignment: CDR1 SGHAT and CDR2 FQDESV (reference sequence). This CDR3 comprises 15 residues. Trimming took 3 bases from V and 2 from J, leaving 13 bases between them. The data are from a study of PD-L1 blockade in urothelial cancer. This sequence originates from a man aged 70 or older with urothelial cancer. This chain uses TRBV11-1 with TRBJ2-5; D is ambiguous. Source: PBMCs, taken around atezolizumab (anti-PD-L1) treatment. CDR3 in amino acids: CASSFIGGRQETQYF. The CDR3 DNA reads TGTGCCAGCAGCTTTATCGGCGGCCGGCAAGAGACCCAGTACTTC.